This paragraph reports one T cell receptor beta chain. Its antigen is still unknown. The data were taken from a study of OX40 agonist ivuxolimab in advanced cancers. Study as a whole: Cohort: about 80% men, mean age about 60, aged about 23 to 80. General study results and limits: The CD4+ and CD8+ T cells in the blood had expanded clonally by week 6 at 0.1 to 3.0 mg/kg.

TCRdb keeps only in-frame clones here, not all; method: immunoSEQ multiplex PCR. This sample has some 41,000 clones; roughly 84% occur once, and the top ten carry approximately 12%. The source is an adult with an advanced solid tumor such as melanoma, head and neck, liver or kidney cancer. This material consisted of CD4+ or CD8+ T cells sorted from blood, taken in a trial of the OX40 agonist ivuxolimab.

The DNA for the CDR3 is TGTGCCAGCAGACCCCCTGGGACTTCTCACTACGAGCAGTACTTC. Translated, it gives CASRPPGTSHYEQYF. The gene calls are TRBV11-2 and TRBJ2-7; a weak D match, TRBD2 (6 bases). The germline gives CDR1 SGHAT, CDR2 FQNNGV. The CDR3 is 15 residues long. Trimming pared 6 bases from V and 3 bases from J, leaving 18 bases between.